One sample yielded the 28 T cell receptor beta chains listed below, sequenced in a study of blood T cell repertoires in COVID-19. The table came from immunoSEQ multiplex PCR; TCRdb's copy has only in-frame clones and leaves some out. The table records 380,000 or so clones, roughly 90% of them present only once. What was sequenced was peripheral blood. The receptors derive from a woman aged 55-70 years with COVID-19, enrolled during active disease.

The V and J genes are TRBV5-1 and TRBJ1-1, with D perhaps TRBD1 (5 bases). The germline V gene encodes CDR1 SGHRS and CDR2 YFSETQ. The CDR3 has 14 residues. Trimming pared 2 bases from V and 4 bases from J, leaving 12 bases between. The CDR3 sequence is CASSFRESGTEAFF. CDR3 sequence (DNA): TGCGCCAGCAGCTTCAGGGAATCGGGCACTGAAGCTTTCTTT.

This chain uses TRBV4-1 with TRBJ1-5; D unresolved. CDR1 and CDR2 from the germline V gene are MGHRA and YSYEKL. This CDR3 spans 15 amino acids. The V end lost 1 base, the J end lost 4 bases, and 11 bases lay between the germline ends. Here the CDR3 DNA reads TGCGCCAGCAGCCAAGTTTGGGAGGGAAATCAGCCCCAGCATTTT. This translates into CASSQVWEGNQPQHF.

This chain uses TRBV19 with TRBJ1-4, with 8 nucleotides matching TRBD1. This CDR3 comprises 14 residues. CDR1 and CDR2 from the germline V gene are LNHDA and SQIVND (reference sequence). J gave up 13 bases and V 5 bases, and 12 bases lay outside the gene matches. This CDR3 is CASSSGQGVELLFF. DNA for the CDR3: TGTGCCAGTAGTTCCGGACAGGGTGTGGAATTACTGTTTTTT.

This clone is a singleton in its sample. The chain has TRBV7-9 and TRBJ1-4; no reliable D call. Trimming shortened V by 6 bases and J by 3 bases, and 17 bases separated the two germline ends. Germline lookup yields CDR1 SEHNR and CDR2 FQNEAQ (reference sequence). The CDR3 runs to 16 residues. CDR3 in DNA: TGTGCCAGCAGTCGGAGGTCCGCGACCTCTAATGAAAAACTGTTTTTT. Protein sequence: CASSRRSATSNEKLFF.

In its sample, this clone was seen once. This sequence joins TRBV7-9 and TRBJ1-1; possible D gene TRBD1, 6 bases. This CDR3 comprises 14 residues. V was shortened by 5 bases and J by 0 bases, with 10 bases between the two germline ends. Germline V gene data show CDR1 as SEHNR and CDR2 as FQNEAQ (reference sequence). CDR3 nucleotide sequence: TGTGCCAGCAGCGCCCAGGGGATGAACACTGAAGCTTTCTTT. Its protein is CASSAQGMNTEAFF.

The chain links TRBV14 to TRBJ2-3, with unresolved D. Germline-derived CDR1 and CDR2 are SGHDN and FVKESK. This CDR3 is built from 13 residues. Between the trimmed V and J ends, which lost 0 bases and 6 bases, there was a span of 7 bases. For the CDR3, the DNA is TGTGCCAGCAGCCAAGACATCGAGGATACGCAGTATTTT. It encodes CASSQDIEDTQYF. Variable domain in full (rest from reference TRBV14 and TRBJ2-3): EAGVTQFPSHSVIEKGQTVTLRCDPISGHDNLYWYRRVMGKEIKFLLHFVKESKQDESGMPNNRFLAERTGGTYSTLKVQPAELEDSGVYFCASSQDIEDTQYFGPGTRLTVL.

This sequence joins TRBV2 and TRBJ1-5; 7 bases fit TRBD1. CDR1 and CDR2 (germline): SNHLY, FYNNEI. After removal of 5 bases from V and 6 bases from J, the junction contained 7 bases not matched to a gene. The CDR3 is made up of 14 amino acids. CDR3 in DNA: TGTGCCAGCAGTACAACAGGGGCCGGTCAGCCCCAGCATTTT. This encodes CASSTTGAGQPQHF.

The rearrangement uses TRBV7-8 and TRBJ1-2; TRBD1 matches at 8 bases. V lost 5 bases to trimming and J lost 8 bases; unmatched junction nucleotides: 10. Germline V gives CDR1 SGHVS, CDR2 FQNEAQ. There are 14 residues in the CDR3. The CDR3 reads CASSPWTGRDGYTF. CDR3 bases: TGTGCCAGCAGCCCGTGGACAGGGAGGGACGGCTACACCTTC.

The chain joins TRBV21-1 to TRBJ2-7; TRBD1 was called by the table and not checked on the DNA. TRBV21-1 counts as a pseudogene. This CDR3 region has 14 residues. The CDR3 nucleotides read TGTGCCAGCAGCCACCGGGGGACAGCCTACGAGCAGTACTTC. This translates into CASSHRGTAYEQYF.

The rearrangement uses TRBV3-1 (or the pseudogene TRBV3-2) and TRBJ2-1; D is perhaps TRBD1 (6 bases). Trimming took off 5 bases at V and 0 bases at J, with 11 bases between the two ends. CDR3 size: 15 residues. The germline V gene encodes CDR1 LGHDT and CDR2 YNNKEL (reference sequence). This chain's CDR3 is CASSAGASSYNEQFF. The CDR3 coding sequence is TGTGCCAGCAGCGCAGGGGCCAGCTCCTACAATGAGCAGTTCTTC.

This chain connects TRBV3-1 (or the pseudogene TRBV3-2) to TRBJ2-1, with D perhaps matching TRBD1 (6 bases). The CDR3 spans 15 residues. Germline CDR1 LGHDT, CDR2 YNNKEL (reference sequence). The ends were cut back, 6 bases at V and 8 bases at J, with 20 bases in the middle. The DNA of the CDR3 is TGTGCCAGCAGTCCACCGGACAGCGGCGGTGATGAGCAGTTCTTC. Residues: CASSPPDSGGDEQFF.

This sequence joins TRBV14 and TRBJ1-4; D is uncertain. CDR3 size: 12 residues. Per germline, CDR1 SGHDN and CDR2 FVKESK. Trimming shortened V by 3 bases and J by 5 bases, and 4 bases separated the two germline ends. The chain's CDR3 is CASSHRNEKLFF. As DNA, the CDR3 is TGTGCCAGCAGCCATCGGAATGAAAAACTGTTTTTT.

The chain uses TRBV9 and TRBJ2-7; D is uncertain. The germline V gene encodes CDR1 SGDLS and CDR2 YYNGEE. The CDR3 is 15 amino acids. The ends were cut back, 6 bases at V and 2 bases at J, with 18 bases in the middle. The DNA of the CDR3 is TGTGCCAGCACGCCCGACCCGACACCGGCCTACGAGCAGTACTTC. It yields the protein CASTPDPTPAYEQYF.

The rearrangement joins TRBV7-9 to TRBJ2-5; weak D call: TRBD1 (5 bases). The germline CDR1 and CDR2 sequences are SEHNR and FQNEAQ (reference sequence). There are 15 residues in the CDR3. The V end was cut by 0 bases, the J end by 2 bases, with 10 bases between. The CDR3 reads CASSLARVDQETQYF. As DNA, the CDR3 is TGTGCCAGCAGCTTAGCCAGGGTGGATCAAGAGACCCAGTACTTC.

This clone was found once. This chain links TRBV4-2 with TRBJ2-3, with TRBD2 matching 10 bases. Trimming removed 0 bases from V and 1 base from J; junction bases left unmatched: 1. Germline CDR1 is LGHNA and CDR2 is YNFKEQ. This CDR3 contains 16 residues. CDR3 bases: TGTGCCAGCAGCCAAGATCTAGCGGGGGGCACAGATACGCAGTATTTT. Protein product: CASSQDLAGGTDTQYF.

The J gene is TRBJ1-1, the V gene TRBV30; D possibly corresponds to TRBD1 (6 bases). CDR1 is GTSNPN, CDR2 SVGIG, per germline (reference sequence). Trimming stripped 3 bases from V and 3 bases from J, with 11 bases between. The CDR3 extends over 13 amino acids. This CDR3 reads CAWSYRVHTEAFF. In DNA, the CDR3 is TGTGCCTGGAGCTACAGGGTACACACTGAAGCTTTCTTT.

V and J are TRBV5-1 and TRBJ2-7; 7 bases match TRBD1. The CDR3 is made up of 14 amino acids. V shed 2 bases and J 2 bases; nucleotides not matched to a gene: 4. Germline CDR1 SGHRS, CDR2 YFSETQ. This chain's CDR3 is CASSLAGTAYEQYF. In DNA, the CDR3 is TGCGCCAGCAGCTTAGCCGGGACAGCCTACGAGCAGTACTTC.

This sequence joins TRBV7-8 and TRBJ1-4; a possible D gene is TRBD1 (5 bases). CDR1 SGHVS and CDR2 FQNEAQ come from the germline V gene. V gave up 1 base and J gave up 3 bases, with 9 bases separating them. The CDR3 contains 15 residues. The CDR3 DNA sequence: TGTGCCAGCAGCTTAGAGGGGCGTCCTAATGAAAAACTGTTTTTT. Protein: CASSLEGRPNEKLFF.

This clone was detected only once. The V and J genes are TRBV11-2 and TRBJ1-1; 10 nucleotides align to TRBD1. The V segment lost 5 bases and the J segment 11 bases; nucleotides outside the gene matches: 14. Germline CDR1 is SGHAT and CDR2 is FQNNGV. The CDR3 is made up of 15 amino acids. The CDR3 region is CASSPRQGASGGAFF. The DNA for the CDR3 is TGTGCCAGCAGCCCACGACAGGGGGCAAGCGGGGGGGCTTTCTTT.

The rearrangement links TRBV20-1 to TRBJ2-5; D remains ambiguous. The length of the CDR3 is 11 residues. Trimming took off 6 bases at V and 5 bases at J, with 10 bases between the two ends. Germline-derived CDR1 and CDR2 are DFQATT and SNEGSKA (reference sequence). This CDR3 is CSAYGWETQYF. The CDR3 region has the DNA TGCAGTGCGTACGGGTGGGAGACCCAGTACTTC.

On this clone: This same CDR3 is encoded by further DNA sequences in the sample. The CDR3 loop reads CASSLAGNYEQYF. The CDR3, as DNA: TGCGCCAGCAGCTTGGCGGGGAACTACGAGCAGTACTTC. The V gene is TRBV5-1, the J gene TRBJ2-7; a possible D gene is TRBD2 (5 bases). The germline gives CDR1 SGHRS, CDR2 YFSETQ. This CDR3 is 13 amino acids long. V lost 0 bases to trimming and J lost 3 bases, with 7 bases between them.

This clone was counted between two and nine times. The V gene is TRBV3-1 (or the pseudogene TRBV3-2), the J gene TRBJ1-2; D possibly corresponds to TRBD1 (6 bases). Germline CDR1 and CDR2: LGHDT and YNNKEL (reference sequence). V was clipped by 1 base and J by 8 bases, with 17 bases between them. The CDR3 covers 15 residues. The DNA of the CDR3 is TGTGCCAGCAGCCAAGTCGGGGCGGGGGCTATCGGCTACACCTTC. This gives the protein CASSQVGAGAIGYTF.

The J gene is TRBJ2-3, the V gene TRBV15; 8 bases agree with TRBD2. This CDR3 is 14 amino acids long. The V and J ends lost 10 bases and 1 base, in that order; junction bases with no gene match: 7. Germline V gene sequence: CDR1 LNHNV, CDR2 YYDKDF (reference sequence). CDR3 region: CAIGSGVGTDTQYF. The CDR3 bases are TGTGCCATCGGTAGCGGGGTGGGCACAGATACGCAGTATTTT.

The chain links TRBV19 to TRBJ1-1, with D unclear. There are 13 residues in the CDR3. Trimming cost V 4 bases and J 8 bases, with 14 bases left between them. Germline-derived CDR1 and CDR2 are LNHDA and SQIVND (reference sequence). CDR3 amino acids: CASSTGLGLEAFF. CDR3 in DNA: TGTGCCAGTAGTACGGGCCTAGGACTCGAAGCTTTCTTT.

On this clone: The sample carries other DNA sequences with the same CDR3. The V call is TRBV2, the J call TRBJ1-2; D might be TRBD1 (6 bases). The CDR3 runs 13 residues. From germline, CDR1 is SNHLY and CDR2 FYNNEI. V lost 4 bases and J lost 4, with 10 bases in between. The chain's CDR3 is CASSGQGFYGYTF. In DNA form, the CDR3 reads TGTGCCAGCAGTGGGCAGGGGTTCTATGGCTACACCTTC.

This chain links TRBV9 with TRBJ2-5, with a possible D match to TRBD1 (5 bases). V lost 3 bases, J lost 0 bases, and 15 bases lay in between. Per the germline V gene, CDR1 is SGDLS and CDR2 is YYNGEE. This CDR3 contains 16 residues. CDR3 nucleotide sequence: TGTGCCAGCAGCGCCAAGGGGATTGCGTACCAAGAGACCCAGTACTTC. Residues: CASSAKGIAYQETQYF. Drawing the rest from reference TRBV9 and TRBJ2-5, the complete variable domain is DSGVTQTPKHLITATGQRVTLRCSPRSGDLSVYWYQQSLDQGLQFLIQYYNGEERAKGNILERFSAQQFPDLHSELNLSSLELGDSALYFCASSAKGIAYQETQYFGPGTRLLVL.

In its sample, this clone was seen once. The chain links TRBV18 to TRBJ2-3, with TRBD1 matching over 9 bases. Germline trimming cut 3 bases from V and 6 bases from J; bases unmatched to any gene: 7. This CDR3 is built from 15 residues. CDR1 is KGHSH and CDR2 is LQKENI in the germline V gene. CDR3 in DNA: TGTGCCAGCTCACCGGACAGGGGCGCCGGCGATACGCAGTATTTT. This encodes CASSPDRGAGDTQYF.

The chain couples TRBV19 to TRBJ2-5, with D unclear. CDR1 is LNHDA and CDR2 is SQIVND in the germline V gene (reference sequence). V dropped 5 bases and J dropped 4 bases, with 5 bases sitting between them. This CDR3 region has 11 residues. The CDR3 loop reads CASSSRETQYF. Written as DNA, the CDR3 is TGTGCCAGTAGTTCTAGAGAGACCCAGTACTTC.